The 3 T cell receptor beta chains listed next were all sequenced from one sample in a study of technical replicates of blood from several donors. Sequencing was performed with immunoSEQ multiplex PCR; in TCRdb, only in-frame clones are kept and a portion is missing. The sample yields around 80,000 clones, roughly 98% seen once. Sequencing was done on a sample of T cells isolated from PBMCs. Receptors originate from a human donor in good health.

The CDR3 DNA sequence: TGTGCCAGCAGTTCTACAGGGGTACTAGCGGACAGCACAGATACGCAGTATTTT. This gives the protein CASSSTGVLADSTDTQYF. This chain links TRBV27 with TRBJ2-3, with D maybe TRBD2 (8 bases). V was cut by 4 bases and J by 0 bases, with 20 bases left in between. The CDR3 totals 18 residues. The germline V gene encodes CDR1 MNHEY and CDR2 SMNVEV (reference sequence).

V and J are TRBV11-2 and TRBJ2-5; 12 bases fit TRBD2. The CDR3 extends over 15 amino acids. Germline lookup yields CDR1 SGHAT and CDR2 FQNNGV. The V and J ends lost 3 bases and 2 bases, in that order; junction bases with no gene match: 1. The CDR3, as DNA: TGTGCCAGCAGCTTCGGACTAGCGGGACAAGAGACCCAGTACTTC. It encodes CASSFGLAGQETQYF.

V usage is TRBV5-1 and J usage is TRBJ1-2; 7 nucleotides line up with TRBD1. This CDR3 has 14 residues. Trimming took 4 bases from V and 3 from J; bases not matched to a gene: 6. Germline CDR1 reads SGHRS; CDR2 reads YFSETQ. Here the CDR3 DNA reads TGCGCCAGCAGCCCAAGGACAGGCGACTATGGCTACACCTTC. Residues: CASSPRTGDYGYTF.